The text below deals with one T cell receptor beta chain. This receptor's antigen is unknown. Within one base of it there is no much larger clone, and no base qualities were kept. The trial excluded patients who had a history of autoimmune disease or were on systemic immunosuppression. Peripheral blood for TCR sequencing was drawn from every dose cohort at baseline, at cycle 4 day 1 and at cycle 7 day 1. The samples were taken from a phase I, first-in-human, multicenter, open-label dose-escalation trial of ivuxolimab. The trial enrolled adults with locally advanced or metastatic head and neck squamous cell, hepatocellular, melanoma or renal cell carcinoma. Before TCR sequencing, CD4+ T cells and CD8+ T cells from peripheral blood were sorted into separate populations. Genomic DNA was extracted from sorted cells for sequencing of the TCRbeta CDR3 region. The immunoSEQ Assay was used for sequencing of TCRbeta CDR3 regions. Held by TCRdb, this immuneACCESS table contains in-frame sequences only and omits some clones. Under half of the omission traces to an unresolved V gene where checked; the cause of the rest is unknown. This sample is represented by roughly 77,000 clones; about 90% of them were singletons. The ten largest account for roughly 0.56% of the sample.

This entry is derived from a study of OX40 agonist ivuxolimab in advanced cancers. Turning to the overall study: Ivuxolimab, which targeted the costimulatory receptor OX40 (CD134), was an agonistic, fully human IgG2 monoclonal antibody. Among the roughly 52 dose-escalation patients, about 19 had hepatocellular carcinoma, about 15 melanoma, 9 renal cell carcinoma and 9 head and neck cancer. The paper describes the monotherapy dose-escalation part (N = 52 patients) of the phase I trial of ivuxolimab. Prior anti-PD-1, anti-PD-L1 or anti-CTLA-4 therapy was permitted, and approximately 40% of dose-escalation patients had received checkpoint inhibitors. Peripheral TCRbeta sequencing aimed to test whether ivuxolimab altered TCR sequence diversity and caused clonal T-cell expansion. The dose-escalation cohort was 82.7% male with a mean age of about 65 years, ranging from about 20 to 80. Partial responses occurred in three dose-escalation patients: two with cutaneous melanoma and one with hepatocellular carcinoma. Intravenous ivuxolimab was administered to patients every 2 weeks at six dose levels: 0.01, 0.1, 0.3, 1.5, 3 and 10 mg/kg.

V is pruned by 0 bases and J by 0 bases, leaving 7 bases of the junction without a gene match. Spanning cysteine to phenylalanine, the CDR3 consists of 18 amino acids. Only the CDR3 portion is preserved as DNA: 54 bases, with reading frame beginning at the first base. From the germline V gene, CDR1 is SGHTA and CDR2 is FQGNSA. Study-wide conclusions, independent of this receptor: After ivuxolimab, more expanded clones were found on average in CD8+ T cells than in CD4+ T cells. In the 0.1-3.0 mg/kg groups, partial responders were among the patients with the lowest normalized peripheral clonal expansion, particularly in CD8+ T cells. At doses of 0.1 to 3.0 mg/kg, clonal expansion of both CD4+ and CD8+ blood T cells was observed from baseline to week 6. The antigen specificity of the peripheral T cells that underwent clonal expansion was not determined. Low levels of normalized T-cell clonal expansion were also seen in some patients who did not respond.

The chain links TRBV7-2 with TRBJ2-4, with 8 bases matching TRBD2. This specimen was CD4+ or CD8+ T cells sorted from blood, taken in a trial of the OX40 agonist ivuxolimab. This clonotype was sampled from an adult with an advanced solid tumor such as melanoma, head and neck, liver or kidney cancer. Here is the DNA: TGTGCCAGCAGCTTAGCGCCTAGCGGGCCACTAGCCAAAAACATTCAGTACTTC. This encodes CASSLAPSGPLAKNIQYF.